The clone carrying this T cell receptor beta chain was found many times. The data stem from a study of T cells of healthy individuals. TCRdb re-analysed the 5' RACE reads in MiXCR, keeping a single row per CDR3 protein. This sample has under 70,000 distinct CDR3 sequences, with roughly 15% found just once. CDR3 length equals 14 residues. Per the germline V gene, CDR1 is LNHDA and CDR2 is SQIVND (reference sequence). J was trimmed by 5 bases and V by 7 bases; bases with no gene match: 10. The clonotype was recovered from a human donor in good health. The rearrangement joins TRBV19 to TRBJ1-1; 7 bases line up with TRBD1. The CDR3 nucleotides are TGTGCCAGTACCGGCCTAGGGGGCCGGACTGAAGCTTTCTTT. This codes for CASTGLGGRTEAFF.